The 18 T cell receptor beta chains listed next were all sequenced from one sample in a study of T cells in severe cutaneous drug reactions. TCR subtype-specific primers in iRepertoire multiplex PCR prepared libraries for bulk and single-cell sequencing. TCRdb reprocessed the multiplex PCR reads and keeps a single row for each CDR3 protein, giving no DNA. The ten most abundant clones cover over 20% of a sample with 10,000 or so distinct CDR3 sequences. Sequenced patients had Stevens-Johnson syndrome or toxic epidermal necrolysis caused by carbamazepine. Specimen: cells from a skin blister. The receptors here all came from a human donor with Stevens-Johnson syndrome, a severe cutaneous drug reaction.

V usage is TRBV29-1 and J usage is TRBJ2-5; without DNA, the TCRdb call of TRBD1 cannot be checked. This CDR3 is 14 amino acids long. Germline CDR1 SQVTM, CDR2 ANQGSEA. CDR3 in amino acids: CSVEPGWGQETQYF.

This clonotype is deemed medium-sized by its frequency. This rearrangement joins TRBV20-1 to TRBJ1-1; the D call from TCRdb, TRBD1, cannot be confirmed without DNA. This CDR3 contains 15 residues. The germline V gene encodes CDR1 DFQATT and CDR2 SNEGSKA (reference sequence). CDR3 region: CSARDHRRVNTEAFF.

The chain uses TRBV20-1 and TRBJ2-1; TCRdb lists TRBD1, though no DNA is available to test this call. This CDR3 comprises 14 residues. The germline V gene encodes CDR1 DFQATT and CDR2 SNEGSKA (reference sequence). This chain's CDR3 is CSGKTGGMYNEQFF.

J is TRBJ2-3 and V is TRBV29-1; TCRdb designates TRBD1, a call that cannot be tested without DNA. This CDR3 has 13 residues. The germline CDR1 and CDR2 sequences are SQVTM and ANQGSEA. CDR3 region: CSVPGPSTDTQYF.

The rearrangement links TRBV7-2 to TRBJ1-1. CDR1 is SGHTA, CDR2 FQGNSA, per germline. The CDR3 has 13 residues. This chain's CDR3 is CASSLGTGTEAFF. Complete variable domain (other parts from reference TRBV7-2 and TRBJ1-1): GAGVSQSPSNKVTEKGKDVELRCDPISGHTALYWYRQSLGQGLEFLIYFQGNSAPDKSGLPSDRFSAERTGGSVSTLTIQRTQQEDSAVYLCASSLGTGTEAFFGQGTRLTVV.

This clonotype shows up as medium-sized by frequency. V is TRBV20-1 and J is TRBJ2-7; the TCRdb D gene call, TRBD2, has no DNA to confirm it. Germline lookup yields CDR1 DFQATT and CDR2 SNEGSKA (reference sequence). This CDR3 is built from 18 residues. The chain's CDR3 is CSARDQYGTSGSSNEQYF.

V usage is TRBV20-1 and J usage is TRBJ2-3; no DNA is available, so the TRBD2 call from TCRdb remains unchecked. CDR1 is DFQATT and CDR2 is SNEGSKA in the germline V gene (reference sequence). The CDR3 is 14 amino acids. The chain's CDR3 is CSARGGTSRDTQYF.

CDR3 sequence: CSSSRRVPRRMGTEAFF. The rearrangement uses TRBV29-1 and TRBJ1-1. Germline lookup yields CDR1 SQVTM and CDR2 ANQGSEA. The CDR3 spans 17 residues.

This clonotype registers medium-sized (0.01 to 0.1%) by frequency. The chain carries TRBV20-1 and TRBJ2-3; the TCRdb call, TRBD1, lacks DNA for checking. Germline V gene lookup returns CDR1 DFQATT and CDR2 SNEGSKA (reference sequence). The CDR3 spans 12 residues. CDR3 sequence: CSGDLGTDTQYF.

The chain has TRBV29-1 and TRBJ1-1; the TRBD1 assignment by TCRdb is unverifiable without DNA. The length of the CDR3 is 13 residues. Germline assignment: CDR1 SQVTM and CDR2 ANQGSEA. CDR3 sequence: CSVSDSLGTEAFF.

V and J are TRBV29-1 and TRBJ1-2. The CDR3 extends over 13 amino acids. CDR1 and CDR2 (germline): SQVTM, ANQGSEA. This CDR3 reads CSARTDGNYGYTF.

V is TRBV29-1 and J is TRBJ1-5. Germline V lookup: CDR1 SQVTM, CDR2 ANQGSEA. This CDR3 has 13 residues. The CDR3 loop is CSVGGESNQPQHF.

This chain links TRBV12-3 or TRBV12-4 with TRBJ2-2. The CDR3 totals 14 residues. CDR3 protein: CASSLASNTGELFF.

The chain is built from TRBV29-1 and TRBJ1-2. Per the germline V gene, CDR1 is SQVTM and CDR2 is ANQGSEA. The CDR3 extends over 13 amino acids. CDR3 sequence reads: CSVEASEDYGYTF.

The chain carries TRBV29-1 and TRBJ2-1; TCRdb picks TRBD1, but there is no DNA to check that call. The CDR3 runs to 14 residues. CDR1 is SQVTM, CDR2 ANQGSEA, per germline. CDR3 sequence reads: CSVEHPGQGALGFF.

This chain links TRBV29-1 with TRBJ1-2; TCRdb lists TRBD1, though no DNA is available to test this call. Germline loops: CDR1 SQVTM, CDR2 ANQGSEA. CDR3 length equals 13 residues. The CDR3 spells CSGYRGLDYGYTF.

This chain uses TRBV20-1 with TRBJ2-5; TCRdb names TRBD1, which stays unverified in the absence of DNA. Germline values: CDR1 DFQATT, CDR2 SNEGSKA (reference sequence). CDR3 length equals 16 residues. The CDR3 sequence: CSATVPGQGVGETQYF.

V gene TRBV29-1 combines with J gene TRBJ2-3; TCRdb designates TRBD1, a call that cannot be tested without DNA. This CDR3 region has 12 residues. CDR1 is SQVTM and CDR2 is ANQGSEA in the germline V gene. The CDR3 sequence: CSVEGAQGAQYF.